A selection of T cell receptor beta chains follows, all from one sample in a study of T cells in Graves' hyperthyroidism and ophthalmopathy. TCRdb re-called the multiplex PCR reads with MiXCR, one entry per CDR3 protein. In the table there are approximately 600,000 distinct CDR3 sequences, around 15% of which are singletons. Sequenced material: blood. The receptors come from a woman in her thirties or forties with Graves' ophthalmopathy. Each CDR3 is given with its conserved first and last residue. D genes are given only for firm matches. Clone size is given for some rows only: seen once, a few or many times, or a class if the clone is expanded.

v_call: TRBV12-3/TRBV12-4; j_call: TRBJ2-7; d_call: NA; clone_size: many; cdr3_nt: TGTGCCAGCAGTTTGGGGACTCTTGAGCAGTACTTC; cdr3_aa: CASSLGTLEQYF
v_call: TRBV6-1; j_call: TRBJ2-7; d_call: NA; clone_size: many; cdr3_nt: TGTGCCAGCAGTGGGGCAGCCTACGAGCAGTACTTC; cdr3_aa: CASSGAAYEQYF
v_call: TRBV30; j_call: TRBJ2-7; d_call: NA; clone_size: many; cdr3_nt: TGTGCCTGGAGTCACCGCTCCTACGAGCAGTACTTC; cdr3_aa: CAWSHRSYEQYF
v_call: TRBV28; j_call: TRBJ2-7; d_call: TRBD2; clone_size: many; cdr3_nt: TGTGCCAGCAGATTCAGCTTAGCGGGAGTCTACGAGCAGTACTTC; cdr3_aa: CASRFSLAGVYEQYF
v_call: TRBV6-1; j_call: TRBJ1-2; d_call: NA; clone_size: many; cdr3_nt: TGTGCCAGCAGTGTCCCCGGCGAGTATGGCTACACCTTC; cdr3_aa: CASSVPGEYGYTF
v_call: TRBV28; j_call: TRBJ1-1; d_call: TRBD1; clone_size: NA; cdr3_nt: TGTGCCAGCAGTATGGTGACAGGGGGACGGAACACTGAAGCTTTCTTT; cdr3_aa: CASSMVTGGRNTEAFF
v_call: TRBV7-6; j_call: TRBJ2-7; d_call: NA; clone_size: NA; cdr3_nt: TGTGCCAGCAGCTTTAGACAGGCCGAGCAGTACTTC; cdr3_aa: CASSFRQAEQYF
v_call: TRBV6-1; j_call: TRBJ2-4; d_call: TRBD2; clone_size: NA; cdr3_nt: TGTGCCAGCAGCCCCGGACTAGCGGGAGGGCCTGGAAACATTCAGTACTTC; cdr3_aa: CASSPGLAGGPGNIQYF
v_call: TRBV11-2; j_call: TRBJ2-7; d_call: TRBD1; clone_size: NA; cdr3_nt: TGTGCCAGCAGTATAGGGTGGGACAGGGCCCCCTACGAGCAGTACTTC; cdr3_aa: CASSIGWDRAPYEQYF
v_call: TRBV29-1; j_call: TRBJ1-2; d_call: NA; clone_size: many; cdr3_nt: TGCAGCGTTGAAGGGCAGCAGGACTATGGCTACACCTTC; cdr3_aa: CSVEGQQDYGYTF
v_call: TRBV29-1; j_call: TRBJ1-1; d_call: NA; clone_size: many; cdr3_nt: TGCAGCGTTGAACTTACAGGGAACACTGAAGCTTTCTTT; cdr3_aa: CSVELTGNTEAFF
v_call: TRBV7-9; j_call: TRBJ2-7; d_call: TRBD2; clone_size: many; cdr3_nt: TGTGCCAGCAGCTGGCTCCTAGCGGAATCCTACGAGCAGTACTTC; cdr3_aa: CASSWLLAESYEQYF
v_call: TRBV29-1; j_call: TRBJ1-1; d_call: NA; clone_size: many; cdr3_nt: TGCAGCGTTGAAGATCGAGGAGAAAACACTGAAGCTTTCTTT; cdr3_aa: CSVEDRGENTEAFF
v_call: TRBV12-3/TRBV12-4; j_call: TRBJ1-2; d_call: TRBD1; clone_size: many; cdr3_nt: TGTGCCAGCAGGGAACAGGGGAGCTATGGCTACACCTTC; cdr3_aa: CASREQGSYGYTF
v_call: TRBV19; j_call: TRBJ2-2; d_call: NA; clone_size: many; cdr3_nt: TGTGCCAGTAGTATAGGGCAGACAAAGAACACCGGGGAGCTGTTTTTT; cdr3_aa: CASSIGQTKNTGELFF
v_call: TRBV6-1; j_call: TRBJ2-2; d_call: NA; clone_size: many; cdr3_nt: TGTGCCAGCAGCCAGGACTTATACACCGGGGAGCTGTTTTTT; cdr3_aa: CASSQDLYTGELFF
v_call: TRBV20-1; j_call: TRBJ1-2; d_call: NA; clone_size: many; cdr3_nt: TGCAGTGCTAGAGATTGGCAGGCTGCTGTCTATGGCTACACCTTC; cdr3_aa: CSARDWQAAVYGYTF
v_call: TRBV9; j_call: TRBJ2-5; d_call: NA; clone_size: NA; cdr3_nt: TGTGCCAGCAGCGTAGCGGCAGCGCAAGAGACCCAGTACTTC; cdr3_aa: CASSVAAAQETQYF
v_call: TRBV20-1; j_call: TRBJ1-1; d_call: NA; clone_size: many; cdr3_nt: TGCAGTGCTGAAGGGGGGGACACTGAAGCTTTCTTT; cdr3_aa: CSAEGGDTEAFF
v_call: TRBV2; j_call: TRBJ1-1; d_call: TRBD1; clone_size: many; cdr3_nt: TGTGCCAGCAGTGGACAGGGCAACATTGGTGAAGCTTTCTTT; cdr3_aa: CASSGQGNIGEAFF
v_call: TRBV29-1; j_call: TRBJ2-2; d_call: TRBD2; clone_size: NA; cdr3_nt: TGCAGCGTTCATGGACTAGCGGAGAACACCGGGGAGCTGTTTTTT; cdr3_aa: CSVHGLAENTGELFF
v_call: TRBV12-3/TRBV12-4; j_call: TRBJ1-2; d_call: NA; clone_size: many; cdr3_nt: TGTGCCAGCACAACATCGGCAGGGGCCTATGGCTACACCTTC; cdr3_aa: CASTTSAGAYGYTF
v_call: TRBV4-1; j_call: TRBJ1-2; d_call: TRBD1; clone_size: NA; cdr3_nt: TGCGCCAGCAGCCTTCACGGGACAGTCGGATATGGCTACACCTTC; cdr3_aa: CASSLHGTVGYGYTF
v_call: TRBV18; j_call: TRBJ2-2; d_call: NA; clone_size: NA; cdr3_nt: TGTGCCAGCTCACCACTAACCGTCGGGGAGCTGTTTTTT; cdr3_aa: CASSPLTVGELFF
v_call: TRBV20-1; j_call: TRBJ2-7; d_call: TRBD1; clone_size: NA; cdr3_nt: TGCAGTGCTAGAAAGACCCCCGGGACAGGGGGCGCAGTCTACGAGCAGTACTTC; cdr3_aa: CSARKTPGTGGAVYEQYF
v_call: TRBV19; j_call: TRBJ1-1; d_call: TRBD1; clone_size: many; cdr3_nt: TGTGCCAGTAGTCCGTGGACAGGGGGTAACACTGAAGCTTTCTTT; cdr3_aa: CASSPWTGGNTEAFF
v_call: TRBV28; j_call: TRBJ2-5; d_call: TRBD2; clone_size: many; cdr3_nt: TGTGCCAGCAGTCTCCGGGACTATAGCGAGACCCAGTACTTC; cdr3_aa: CASSLRDYSETQYF
v_call: TRBV28; j_call: TRBJ1-2; d_call: NA; clone_size: many; cdr3_nt: TGTGCCACCGTTTCTAACTATGGCTACACCTTC; cdr3_aa: CATVSNYGYTF
v_call: TRBV12-3/TRBV12-4; j_call: TRBJ1-2; d_call: NA; clone_size: NA; cdr3_nt: TGTGCCAGCAGTTTGGCGGACAGCAGAGGCTACACCTTC; cdr3_aa: CASSLADSRGYTF
v_call: TRBV24-1; j_call: TRBJ1-2; d_call: NA; clone_size: many; cdr3_nt: TGTGCCACCAGTGATTTGCGGAAGAACTATGGCTACACCTTC; cdr3_aa: CATSDLRKNYGYTF